This TCR beta chain originates from a study of patients and donors after allogeneic stem cell transplantation. This clonotype was detected only a few times. Trimming took 5 bases from V and 5 from J, leaving 16 bases between them. The CDR3 contains 14 residues. Per the germline V gene, CDR1 is LGHDT and CDR2 is YNNKEL (reference sequence). From the RT-PCR reads, TCRdb called clonotypes with MiXCR, one entry per CDR3 protein. The sample holds about 960,000 distinct CDR3 sequences, around 17% seen once. What was sequenced was blood, either unsorted or a sorted T cell fraction (not recorded which). The V and J genes are TRBV3-1 and TRBJ2-7; TRBD2 is a possible D gene (6 bases). The clonotype comes from a human donor who was either an allogeneic HSCT recipient or a stem cell or donor lymphocyte infusion donor (not recorded which). It is not recorded whose cells these are; they may come from a transplant donor. CDR3 sequence reads: CASSASGTHNEQYF. The CDR3 nucleotides are TGTGCCAGCAGCGCGTCTGGGACTCATAACGAGCAGTACTTC.